The clone carrying this T cell receptor (beta chain) showed up just a few times. What it recognizes is unknown. Profiling relied on immunoSEQ multiplex PCR, and the TCRdb table lists in-frame clones only, not all of them. The sample holds about 41,000 clones, nearly 70% seen once. Time point meaning: cycle 4 day 1 (C4D1), after 6 weeks of nivolumab. With no exception, relapse followed autologous stem cell transplantation in all patients, and brentuximab vedotin exposure varied. Complete response, partial response or progressive disease was recorded as best response. This entry is derived from a study of PD-1 blockade in classical Hodgkin lymphoma. The germline CDR1 and CDR2 sequences are SGHAT and FQNNGV. Between the trimmed V and J ends, which lost 3 bases and 3 bases, there was a span of 12 bases. The length of the CDR3 is 14 residues. Whole-study results and caveats: CD4+ but not CD8+ TCR diversity rose significantly by C4D1. Nivolumab initiated under 1 year post-ASCT led to patient exclusion. The repertoire differences lack a defined cause, possibly disease activity or prior therapy.

The V gene is TRBV11-2, the J gene TRBJ2-7; D not certain. Sample: peripheral blood mononuclear cells (PBMCs), taken before the fourth cycle of nivolumab. The sequence was collected from a human donor with classical Hodgkin lymphoma. DNA for the CDR3: TGTGCCAGCAGCTTTTCCGGCACCTTCTACGAGCAGTACTTC. Residues: CASSFSGTFYEQYF.